The 32 T cell receptor beta chains listed next were all sequenced from one sample in a study of blood T cell repertoires in COVID-19. Clones were sequenced by immunoSEQ multiplex PCR, and TCRdb holds only the in-frame ones, with some missing. The table lists 140,000 to 150,000 clones, over 75% of them singletons, with approximately 8% in the top ten. The sequencing input was peripheral blood. Receptors originate from a woman aged 60-75 years with COVID-19, enrolled during active disease.

The V and J genes are TRBV14 and TRBJ2-7, with a tentative D call TRBD1 (6 bases). Germline lookup yields CDR1 SGHDN and CDR2 FVKESK. V lost 1 base, J lost 0 bases, and 22 bases lay in between. The CDR3 is made up of 19 amino acids. CDR3 amino acids: CASSQGISDSLYHSYEQYF. The CDR3 nucleotides read TGTGCCAGCAGCCAAGGGATTTCGGACAGTCTCTACCACTCCTACGAGCAGTACTTC.

This chain uses TRBV2 with TRBJ1-2; 8 bases line up with TRBD1. Germline assignment: CDR1 SNHLY and CDR2 FYNNEI. J was trimmed by 5 bases and V by 10 bases; bases with no gene match: 9. The CDR3 has 13 amino acids. In nucleotides, the CDR3 is TGTGCCAACCCAGGCAGGGGGCTATATGGCTACACCTTC. Its translation is CANPGRGLYGYTF.

The rearrangement joins TRBV3-1 (or the pseudogene TRBV3-2) to TRBJ2-5; D uncertain. V lost 2 bases to trimming and J lost 0 bases, with 4 bases between them. The V gene's germline CDR1 is LGHDT and CDR2 YNNKEL (reference sequence). CDR3 length: 13 residues. Here the CDR3 reads CASSQPYQETQYF. Written as DNA, the CDR3 is TGTGCCAGCAGCCAACCGTACCAAGAGACCCAGTACTTC.

For the CDR3, the DNA is TGTGCCAGCAGTGAATGGCAGGTTCTCACTTCCACTGAAGCTTTCTTT. Its translation: CASSEWQVLTSTEAFF. The V and J genes are TRBV25-1 and TRBJ1-1; unclear D gene. The V end was cut by 1 base, the J end by 4 bases, with 16 bases between. The V gene's germline CDR1 is MGHDK and CDR2 SYGVNS. There are 16 residues in the CDR3. Full variable domain (missing parts from reference TRBV25-1 and TRBJ1-1): EADIYQTPRYLVIGTGKKITLECSQTMGHDKMYWYQQDPGMELHLIHYSYGVNSTEKGDLSSESTVSRIRTEHFPLTLESARPSHTSQYLCASSEWQVLTSTEAFFGQGTRLTVV.

This rearrangement joins TRBV24-1 to TRBJ2-7; D might be TRBD1 (6 bases). The V end was cut by 2 bases, the J end by 5 bases, with 12 bases between. This CDR3 is built from 14 residues. Per germline, CDR1 KGHDR and CDR2 SFDVKD. DNA of the CDR3: TGTGCCACCAGTGATTCCTCCCGGGACAACGAGCAGTACTTC. The encoded protein is CATSDSSRDNEQYF.

The chain recombines TRBV10-2 with TRBJ2-7; tentative D call: TRBD2 (6 bases). Looked up from germline, CDR1 is WSHSY and CDR2 is SAAADI. V was pared by 10 bases and J by 0 bases, with 13 bases between. The CDR3 runs 13 residues. CDR3 amino acids: CAISIGSSYEQYF. DNA of the CDR3: TGCGCCATCTCCATCGGGAGCTCCTACGAGCAGTACTTC.

The chain is built from TRBV6-5 and TRBJ2-7, with TRBD2 as a possible D gene (5 bases). The germline V gene has CDR1 MNHEY and CDR2 SVGAGI. The CDR3 loop spans 15 amino acids. The V end lost 5 bases, the J end lost 3 bases, and 17 bases lay between the germline ends. The CDR3 DNA reads TGTGCCAGCAGTATGTGGACTGAAAGTCGCTACGAGCAGTACTTC. The encoded protein is CASSMWTESRYEQYF.

This clone was detected only a few times. This chain joins TRBV18 and TRBJ2-5; a weak D match, TRBD1 (5 bases). The CDR3 extends over 14 amino acids. Per the germline V gene, CDR1 is KGHSH and CDR2 is LQKENI. Trimming left V 2 bases short and J 5 bases short, with 12 bases between. CDR3 in DNA: TGTGCCAGCTCACCAGAGGCAGGGCAGGAGACCCAGTACTTC. Amino acid sequence: CASSPEAGQETQYF. The complete variable domain, with remaining parts taken from reference TRBV18 and TRBJ2-5, reads NAGVMQNPRHLVRRRGQEARLRCSPMKGHSHVYWYRQLPEEGLKFMVYLQKENIIDESGMPKERFSAEFPKEGPSILRIQQVVRGDSAAYFCASSPEAGQETQYFGPGTRLLVL.

CDR3 sequence: CASSLFAGMGYF. The CDR3 nucleotides read TGTGCCAGCAGCTTGTTCGCGGGTATGGGGTACTTC. The V call is TRBV5-6, the J call TRBJ2-7; perhaps TRBD2 as D (5 bases). CDR1 is SGHDT, CDR2 YYEEEE, per germline. The CDR3 has 12 residues. V lost 1 base and J 12 bases, leaving 14 bases between the germline ends.

The V gene is TRBV6-5, the J gene TRBJ2-1; 9 nucleotides align to TRBD1. V shed 6 bases and J 8 bases; nucleotides not matched to a gene: 11. Germline V gives CDR1 MNHEY, CDR2 SVGAGI. The CDR3 runs to 15 residues. The CDR3 protein is CASSAQGARGDEQFF. The CDR3 coding sequence is TGTGCCAGCAGCGCACAGGGGGCGCGAGGGGATGAGCAGTTCTTC.

The genes are TRBV5-5 and TRBJ2-3, with 8 bases that match TRBD2. Germline lookup yields CDR1 SGHKS and CDR2 YYEKEE (reference sequence). V lost 3 bases, J lost 8 bases, and 17 bases stayed unmatched. The CDR3 is made up of 17 amino acids. CDR3 loop: CASSSSRVAGLVGTQYF. CDR3 nucleotides: TGTGCCAGCAGCTCCTCAAGGGTAGCGGGGTTGGTGGGTACGCAGTATTTT.

In its sample, this clone was seen a few times. V usage is TRBV7-8 and J usage is TRBJ1-1; 9 nucleotides match TRBD1. Germline CDR1 reads SGHVS; CDR2 reads FQNEAQ. J was trimmed by 3 bases and V by 5 bases; bases with no gene match: 10. CDR3 length: 16 amino acids. The chain's CDR3 is CASSAPLRQGDTEAFF. CDR3 coding DNA: TGTGCCAGCAGCGCCCCTTTAAGACAGGGGGACACTGAAGCTTTCTTT.

The chain carries TRBV11-1 and TRBJ2-7; D not certain. V lost 8 bases and J lost 0, with 8 bases in between. The CDR3 length is 12 residues. Germline values: CDR1 SGHAT, CDR2 FQDESV (reference sequence). The CDR3 DNA is TGTGCCAGCGGAGATGACTCCTACGAGCAGTACTTC. It yields the protein CASGDDSYEQYF.

This chain joins TRBV6-6 and TRBJ2-5; 14 bases align to TRBD2. This CDR3 is built from 16 residues. V lost 5 bases to trimming and J lost 5 bases; unmatched junction nucleotides: 7. Looked up from germline, CDR1 is MNHNY and CDR2 is SVGAGI (reference sequence). CDR3 residues: CASSQTSGGAAETQYF. The DNA for the CDR3 is TGTGCCAGCAGTCAGACTAGCGGGGGGGCCGCGGAGACCCAGTACTTC.

The rearrangement uses TRBV14 and TRBJ2-7, with D possibly matching TRBD2 (6 bases). CDR3 length equals 16 residues. Between the trimmed V and J ends, which lost 1 base and 2 bases, there was a span of 15 bases. Germline CDR1 is SGHDN and CDR2 is FVKESK. The CDR3 bases are TGTGCCAGCAGCCAAGGGTTGGGGGGAGGCACCTACGAGCAGTACTTC. This codes for CASSQGLGGGTYEQYF.

The genes are TRBV15 and TRBJ2-7, with 7 nucleotides matching TRBD1. The CDR3 contains 14 residues. Germline V gene lookup returns CDR1 LNHNV and CDR2 YYDKDF (reference sequence). J was trimmed by 7 bases and V by 6 bases; bases with no gene match: 12. CDR3 DNA sequence: TGTGCCACCAGTACCGCCTTGACAGGGCAGGAGCAGTACTTC. It translates to CATSTALTGQEQYF. The full variable domain, with the rest looked up from reference TRBV15 and TRBJ2-7, is DAMVIQNPRYQVTQFGKPVTLSCSQTLNHNVMYWYQQKSSQAPKLLFHYYDKDFNNEADTPDNFQSRRPNTSFCFLDIRSPGLGDTAMYLCATSTALTGQEQYFGPGTRLTVT.

V is TRBV4-2 and J is TRBJ2-7; 8 nucleotides line up with TRBD2. The CDR3 is made up of 20 amino acids. The germline CDR1 and CDR2 sequences are LGHNA and YNFKEQ. J gave up 5 bases and V 0 bases, and 21 bases lay outside the gene matches. The CDR3 is CASSQDRGSLAGPRRDEQYF. The CDR3 DNA sequence: TGTGCCAGCAGCCAAGATAGAGGTAGCCTAGCGGGCCCCAGGCGTGACGAGCAGTACTTC.

The CDR3 sequence is CASSQVFQGTGGETQYF. The DNA for the CDR3 is TGTGCCAGCAGCCAAGTCTTCCAGGGCACGGGAGGAGAGACCCAGTACTTC. The rearrangement joins TRBV4-2 to TRBJ2-5, with 7 bases that match TRBD2. Germline CDR1 LGHNA, CDR2 YNFKEQ. Trimming removed 1 base from V and 4 bases from J; junction bases left unmatched: 12. The CDR3 runs to 17 residues.

The chain links TRBV7-9 to TRBJ1-2, with 7 bases fitting TRBD1. V lost 1 base and J lost 2; bases outside the gene matches: 1. CDR3 length equals 14 residues. The germline V gene encodes CDR1 SEHNR and CDR2 FQNEAQ (reference sequence). In nucleotides, the CDR3 is TGTGCCAGCAGCTTAGGGGACAGAAACTATGGCTACACCTTC. It translates to CASSLGDRNYGYTF. Using reference TRBV7-9 and TRBJ1-2 for the parts outside the CDR3, the full variable domain is DTGVSQNPRHKITKRGQNVTFRCDPISEHNRLYWYRQTLGQGPEFLTYFQNEAQLEKSRLLSDRFSAERPKGSFSTLEIQRTEQGDSAMYLCASSLGDRNYGYTFGSGTRLTVV.

V is TRBV10-3 and J is TRBJ1-2, with a tentative D call TRBD1 (5 bases). Per germline, CDR1 ENHRY and CDR2 SYGVKD. With 6 bases removed from V and 4 bases from J, the gap between germline ends came to 15 bases. This CDR3 contains 14 residues. The CDR3: CAIRHDSVIYGYTF. The CDR3 DNA is TGTGCCATCAGACACGACAGTGTAATCTATGGCTACACCTTC.

The chain's CDR3 is CASSQGTSSSNYGYTF. DNA for the CDR3: TGTGCCAGCAGCCAAGGGACTTCTTCATCTAACTATGGCTACACCTTC. This sequence joins TRBV4-2 and TRBJ1-2; D is unclear. This CDR3 is built from 16 residues. Trimming shortened V by 1 base and J by 0 bases, and 12 bases separated the two germline ends. CDR1 is LGHNA and CDR2 is YNFKEQ in the germline V gene.

This clone was seen more than once but under ten times. The chain joins TRBV6-5 to TRBJ1-4; a weak D match, TRBD1 (5 bases). The CDR3 sequence is 15 residues long. The ends were cut back, 0 bases at V and 6 bases at J, with 11 bases in the middle. The germline gives CDR1 MNHEY, CDR2 SVGAGI. The CDR3 region has the DNA TGTGCCAGCAGTTACTCGATAGGAGGGGATGAAAAACTGTTTTTT. It translates to CASSYSIGGDEKLFF.

The chain combines TRBV10-3 with TRBJ1-4; no reliable D call. Germline V CDR1 and CDR2: ENHRY, SYGVKD. V lost 4 bases to trimming and J lost 8 bases, with 14 bases between them. This CDR3 is built from 14 residues. The CDR3, as DNA: TGTGCCATCAGTGTGGATGTGGCGGTGGAAAAACTGTTTTTT. Translated, it gives CAISVDVAVEKLFF.

V is TRBV6-6 and J is TRBJ1-1, with unresolved D. Per the germline V gene, CDR1 is MNHNY and CDR2 is SVGAGI (reference sequence). Trimming took off 6 bases at V and 7 bases at J, with 18 bases between the two ends. This CDR3 comprises 14 residues. CDR3 DNA sequence: TGTGCCAGCAGCTTTGGGGTGGAGGACCGTGAAGCTTTCTTT. This codes for CASSFGVEDREAFF.

This clone was seen a few times. V usage is TRBV19 and J usage is TRBJ1-2, with TRBD1 matching over 9 bases. CDR1 and CDR2 from the germline V gene are LNHDA and SQIVND (reference sequence). The V gene end was trimmed by 9 bases and the J gene end by 5 bases; junction bases not matched to a gene: 4. CDR3 length: 12 residues. Written as DNA, the CDR3 is TGTGCCAGCTCGGACAGGGGTTATGGCTACACCTTC. Translated, it gives CASSDRGYGYTF.

This clone was seen only a few times. The chain employs TRBV19 and TRBJ1-1, with D maybe TRBD1 (5 bases). Germline CDR1 is LNHDA and CDR2 is SQIVND (reference sequence). The CDR3 sequence is 15 residues long. V was shortened by 9 bases and J by 1 base, with 18 bases between the two germline ends. The CDR3 coding sequence is TGTGCCAGCACGAGGAAAGGGGCCCGGAACACTGAAGCTTTCTTT. It translates to CASTRKGARNTEAFF.

This clone was detected a few times. The gene calls are TRBV7-3 and TRBJ1-1; possible D gene TRBD1, 5 bases. Trimming shortened V by 1 base and J by 5 bases, and 8 bases separated the two germline ends. The CDR3 has 13 residues. CDR1 SGHTA and CDR2 FQGTGA come from the germline V gene. The CDR3 protein is CASSLISGTEAFF. In DNA, the CDR3 is TGTGCCAGCAGCTTAATCTCAGGGACTGAAGCTTTCTTT.

V usage is TRBV4-2 and J usage is TRBJ1-2; 10 positions agree with TRBD1. The CDR3 runs to 15 residues. The V gene end was trimmed by 5 bases and the J gene end by 4 bases; junction bases not matched to a gene: 7. Looked up from germline, CDR1 is LGHNA and CDR2 is YNFKEQ. The CDR3 DNA is TGTGCCAGCAGCTCCGGACAGGGGGTCGGCTATGGCTACACCTTC. This codes for CASSSGQGVGYGYTF.

This chain uses TRBV7-3 with TRBJ2-7; 10 bases line up with TRBD2. Germline V gene data show CDR1 as SGHTA and CDR2 as FQGTGA. V shed 4 bases and J 7 bases; nucleotides not matched to a gene: 16. The CDR3 runs 17 residues. CDR3 in DNA: TGTGCCAGCAGCTCATCAAGGACTAGCGGCAAGGCGAGTGAGCAGTACTTC. Its translation: CASSSSRTSGKASEQYF. Full variable domain (rest looked up from reference TRBV7-3 and TRBJ2-7): GAGVSQTPSNKVTEKGKYVELRCDPISGHTALYWYRQSLGQGPEFLIYFQGTGAADDSGLPNDRFFAVRPEGSVSTLKIQRTERGDSAVYLCASSSSRTSGKASEQYFGPGTRLTVT.

Here the CDR3 DNA reads TGTGCCAGTAGTCGGGGGACCCACCAAGAGACCCAGTACTTC. Amino acids: CASSRGTHQETQYF. V and J are TRBV19 and TRBJ2-5, with D possibly being TRBD2 (6 bases). This CDR3 region has 14 residues. Per the germline V gene, CDR1 is LNHDA and CDR2 is SQIVND (reference sequence). V lost 5 bases and J lost 0, with 10 bases in between.

The DNA of the CDR3 is TGTGCCAGCAGCTTTGGTGAAGGGGGCGTCTATGGCTACACCTTC. Amino acid sequence: CASSFGEGGVYGYTF. This chain links TRBV7-9 with TRBJ1-2; TRBD1 matches 7 bases. With 3 bases clipped from V and 4 bases from J, the junction kept 8 bases outside the gene matches. Germline V gene lookup returns CDR1 SEHNR and CDR2 FQNEAQ (reference sequence). This CDR3 has 15 residues.

The J gene is TRBJ1-2, the V gene TRBV7-9; 7 bases match TRBD1. The CDR3 is 15 residues long. V gave up 0 bases and J gave up 4 bases; unmatched junction bases: 5. Germline CDR1 and CDR2: SEHNR and FQNEAQ (reference sequence). The CDR3 coding sequence is TGTGCCAGCAGCTTAGCCTTGGACAGGCGCTATGGCTACACCTTC. Residues: CASSLALDRRYGYTF.